This TCR beta chain was captured in a study of blood T cells in healthy people across ages. Germline assignment: CDR1 MNHEY and CDR2 SVGEGT. This CDR3 has 16 residues. A second PCR of about 7 to 11 cycles used a sample-barcoded 5' primer and a J-beta primer mix. The template-switch adaptor was a 5' adaptor with 12 random nucleotides. It tagged each cDNA molecule. TCRdb independently ran MiXCR on the 5' RACE reads; one entry per CDR3 protein. Of about 1.6 million distinct CDR3 sequences listed, 34% are singletons. Those donating, healthy Caucasian individuals from Russia, were aged about 6 to 95. The amount of total RNA extracted per sample was at least 5.5 micrograms.

The sample comprised blood. This rearrangement joins TRBV6-2 or TRBV6-3 to TRBJ2-5; D unresolved. The J call is uncertain, as TRBJ2-7 better fits the DNA end. This clonotype originated in a woman in her twenties or thirties in good health. CDR3: CASSYSGRFRTYEQYF. CDR3 sequence (DNA): TGTGCCAGCAGTTATAGTGGCAGGTTTAGAACCTACGAGCAGTACTTC.